Detailed here is one T cell receptor beta chain. Its specificity is not known. These data belong to a study of blood T cells in healthy people across ages. V shed 4 bases, J shed 7 bases, and the junction held 10 bases outside the gene matches. CDR3 length: 16 amino acids. Germline V lookup: CDR1 SGHTA, CDR2 FQGNSA. Alongside a J-beta primer mix, a sample-barcoded 5' primer served in a second PCR lasting roughly 6 to 12 cycles. TCRdb reanalysed the 5' RACE reads using MiXCR and keeps one entry per CDR3 protein. The profile shows about 1,500,000 distinct CDR3 sequences, about 28% of them singletons. In terms of origin and age, donors were healthy Caucasian individuals from Russia aged about 6 to 90. Roughly 10 milliliters of peripheral blood were drawn from each donor. Each sample provided at least 5.5 micrograms of extracted total RNA. General study points: Roughly linearly, TCR beta diversity per million T cells fell as age increased.

Sequencing used blood. This clonotype was obtained from a woman aged 25 to 45 in good health. The J gene is TRBJ2-2, the V gene TRBV7-2, with 9 bases that match TRBD1. The DNA of the CDR3 is TGTGCCAGCAGCTCAAGGAAACAGGGGGCCGGCGGGGAGCTGTTTTTT. Its protein product is CASSSRKQGAGGELFF. Together with reference TRBV7-2 and TRBJ2-2, the CDR3 gives the full variable domain: GAGVSQSPSNKVTEKGKDVELRCDPISGHTALYWYRQSLGQGLEFLIYFQGNSAPDKSGLPSDRFSAERTGGSVSTLTIQRTQQEDSAVYLCASSSRKQGAGGELFFGEGSRLTVL.